This T cell receptor beta chain appears in the sequencing data of a study of response to subunit inactivated influenza vaccine. TCRdb independently ran MiXCR on the RT-PCR reads; one entry per CDR3 protein. Of approximately 500,000 distinct CDR3 sequences in the sample, around 21% are singletons; the top ten hold around 2.8%. CDR1 ENHRY and CDR2 SYGVKD come from the germline V gene. CDR3 length: 17 residues. With 4 bases clipped from V and 1 base from J, the junction kept 9 bases outside the gene matches. The same sample was also used in a study of T cells expressing NK-cell markers. That source adds: In generating TCR beta cDNA, 5'RACE template switching with UMIs was used. Seropositivity for HCMV was found in seven of the eight sequenced donors, with one seronegative. More than 5 donors showed dominant NKG2C+ clonotypes comprising about 1.0-7.0% of their CD8+ T cells. Leadership of the CD3+CD56-NKG2C+ fraction also belonged to these clonotypes in several donors.

The sequence was collected from a man aged 45-65 years who received an inactivated influenza vaccine. The sample here was CD4+ T cells sorted from PBMCs, taken 12 days after vaccination. The chain combines TRBV10-3 with TRBJ2-1, with 8 positions matching TRBD1. In nucleotides, the CDR3 is TGTGCCATCAGTGGCAATTCCCGGGACAGGTCCTACAATGAGCAGTTCTTC. Its translation: CAISGNSRDRSYNEQFF.